This T cell receptor beta chain was sequenced for a study of control samples from healthy donors and cancer patients. Assay: immunoSEQ multiplex PCR; the TCRdb copy retains only in-frame clones and omits some. Seen here are roughly 47,000 clones, 70% to 90% observed once, and the top ten hold about a tenth. This CDR3 is 15 amino acids long. Germline values: CDR1 SGHAT, CDR2 FQNNGV. Losses at the gene ends were 4 bases for V and 5 bases for J; bases not matched to a gene: 5. Sequenced input: PBMCs. This chain connects TRBV11-2 to TRBJ2-3, with 11 bases lining up with TRBD2. This clonotype originated in a woman aged 60 to 75 with lung cancer. The CDR3 sequence: CASSSLAGGRDTQYF. The CDR3 DNA reads TGTGCCAGCAGCTCCCTAGCGGGAGGTAGAGATACGCAGTATTTT.